This T cell receptor beta chain was captured by sequencing in a study of T cells in Graves' hyperthyroidism and ophthalmopathy. TCR beta CDR3 regions were amplified from RNA transcripts. An initial round of RT-PCR targeting the TCR CDR3 relied on the HTBI primer set. Each CDR3 protein gets one entry after TCRdb re-called the multiplex PCR reads with MiXCR. Found here are about 570,000 distinct CDR3 sequences, 13% to 15% of them singletons; the top ten hold approximately 15%. The CDR3 totals 14 residues. V lost 5 bases and J lost 5, with 13 bases in between. In germline, CDR1 is SGDLS, CDR2 YYNGEE. Sequencing was carried out using blood. The V gene is TRBV9, the J gene TRBJ2-2; D possibly corresponds to TRBD2 (5 bases). The TCR originated in a woman aged 40 to 50 with Graves' hyperthyroidism. The CDR3 DNA is TGTGCCAGCAGACCTTCTATAGCGACCGGGGAGCTGTTTTTT. Amino acid sequence: CASRPSIATGELFF.